The present T cell receptor (beta chain) was sequenced within a study of graft-versus-host responses after intestinal transplantation. Study summary: Each patient got anti-thymocyte globulin induction, then tacrolimus and steroids for around 3 years. Findings and limits, study-wide: Investigators detected GvH clones in recipient marrow, with some emerging earlier in ileum or blood. When patients had graft-donor T cell macrochimerism, their allografts held high graft-versus-host to host-versus-graft clonal ratios.

The data were produced by immunoSEQ multiplex PCR, yet TCRdb's version contains in-frame clones alone and is incomplete. Found here are around 90,000 clones, 90% to 95% of them singletons; the top ten hold around 1.1%. Concerning this clone itself: Its specificity is unknown.

Germline V gene lookup returns CDR1 MNHEY and CDR2 SMNVEV (reference sequence). The germline V and J ends were trimmed by 7 bases and 0 bases, with 19 bases remaining between them. This CDR3 has 16 amino acids. Here the sequenced sample was unstimulated CD8+ T cells sorted from spleen or lymph node cells, taken before transplant. The receptor comes from a human donor who was the organ donor for an intestinal transplant. The rearrangement links TRBV27 to TRBJ2-7; D might be TRBD1 (5 bases). This CDR3 reads CASISTPGQGSYEQYF. In DNA, the CDR3 is TGTGCCAGCATTTCTACCCCGGGTCAGGGCTCCTACGAGCAGTACTTC.